This T cell receptor (beta chain) was captured by sequencing in a study of quantifying T cell responses using KT2 cells. Study as a whole: cDNA was made from DNase-treated RNA using alpha and beta constant primers. The second PCR ran as a qPCR until a predetermined fluorescence threshold was reached. General study points: KT2 sequences were detected down to about one KT2 cell per 100,000 PBMC.

From germline, CDR1 is SEHNR and CDR2 FQNEAQ (reference sequence). The junction had 5 bases not matched to a gene; V was cut back by 4 bases and J by 4 bases. The CDR3 extends over 16 amino acids. Known numbers of the T cell clone KT2 were added to PBMC. Turning to this clonotype: The antigen is not known.

An oligo carrying a UMI was ligated to the cDNA 3' end. An equimolar mix of RC1.1 and RC1.2 primed the beta chain across TRBC1 and TRBC2. Separate processing of TCR alpha and beta chains began at the second PCR. MiXCR was run by TCRdb on the UMI-ligation and nested PCR reads, yielding one entry per CDR3 protein. The data show fewer than 50,000 distinct CDR3 sequences, roughly 11% seen once. The TCR originated in a human donor. The chain employs TRBV7-9 and TRBJ2-5; TRBD2 aligns across 14 bases. Input material: PBMCs spiked with cells of the T cell clone KT2. The CDR3 bases are TGTGCCAGCAGCTCAGGGACTAGCGGGAGCGGAGAGACCCAGTACTTC. This encodes CASSSGTSGSGETQYF.